The clone carrying this T cell receptor (beta chain) appeared many times. Its antigen is not identified. This record comes from a study of blood T cells in healthy people across ages. In the study overall: When template switching was applied, about one barcoded beta molecule was captured per two T cells.

Sample-barcoded 5' priming and a J-beta primer mix drove a second PCR of roughly 7 to 11 cycles. Each cDNA molecule carried a tag from a template-switch adaptor that contained 12 random nucleotides. At least 3 million CDR3-containing paired-end reads were obtained per sample. TCRdb reanalysed the 5' RACE reads using MiXCR and keeps one entry per CDR3 protein. The table has roughly 1,700,000 distinct CDR3 sequences, roughly 28% seen once. General study results and limits: The percentage of naive T cells correlated strongly with TCR beta diversity.

Trimming left V 2 bases short and J 4 bases short, with 8 bases between. The CDR3 consists of 13 residues. CDR1 and CDR2 (germline): SEHNR, FQNEAQ (reference sequence). V usage is TRBV7-9 and J usage is TRBJ1-2; D unresolved. The TCR originated in a woman aged 25 to 39 in good health. Sequencing was done on a sample of blood. The CDR3 reads CASSLTEVYGYTF. DNA for the CDR3: TGTGCCAGCAGCTTAACGGAAGTCTATGGCTACACCTTC.